This T cell receptor beta chain was recorded in a study of blood T cells in healthy people across ages. On this clonotype itself: Its antigen is undetermined.

Sample-barcoded 5' priming and a J-beta primer mix drove a second PCR of about 7 to 11 cycles. Using its own MiXCR run on the 5' RACE reads, TCRdb lists one record per CDR3 protein. The data show around 780,000 distinct CDR3 sequences, more than 55% seen once. General study findings and limits: Diversity figures based on one million T cells were deemed too low.

The origin of this receptor is a man between 35 and 55 years old in good health. Sequenced sample: blood.

CDR3 sequence (DNA): TGTGCCAGCAGCTTAGCGCAGGCGCCCACTGAAGCTTTCTTT. The encoded protein is CASSLAQAPTEAFF. The chain carries TRBV7-9 and TRBJ1-1; D ambiguous. Germline values: CDR1 SEHNR, CDR2 FQNEAQ (reference sequence). Trimming stripped 0 bases from V and 4 bases from J, with 9 bases between. There are 14 residues in the CDR3. Drawing the rest from reference TRBV7-9 and TRBJ1-1, the complete variable domain is DTGVSQNPRHKITKRGQNVTFRCDPISEHNRLYWYRQTLGQGPEFLTYFQNEAQLEKSRLLSDRFSAERPKGSFSTLEIQRTEQGDSAMYLCASSLAQAPTEAFFGQGTRLTVV.